Listed here are 8 T cell receptor beta chains from one sample, sequenced in a study of blood T cell repertoires in COVID-19. Method: immunoSEQ multiplex PCR; TCRdb's copy keeps in-frame clones and lacks some. Found here are approximately 97,000 clones, about nine tenths of them singletons; the top ten hold 1.5% to 2%. Sequenced input: peripheral blood. These receptors were collected from a woman in her 50s with COVID-19, enrolled during active disease.

V gene TRBV9 combines with J gene TRBJ2-1, with 14 bases aligning to TRBD2. Trimming cost V 3 bases and J 0 bases; bases outside gene matches: 8. This CDR3 region has 19 residues. Germline lookup yields CDR1 SGDLS and CDR2 YYNGEE. The CDR3 protein is CASSGRLAGGHYSYNEQFF. The CDR3 nucleotides are TGTGCCAGCAGCGGCCGACTAGCGGGGGGGCACTACTCCTACAATGAGCAGTTCTTC.

The chain combines TRBV7-2 with TRBJ1-2; 8 bases are shared with TRBD1. CDR1 is SGHTA and CDR2 is FQGNSA in the germline V gene. The CDR3 covers 15 residues. The V and J ends lost 5 bases and 2 bases, in that order; junction bases with no gene match: 7. Here the CDR3 reads CASSKRQGTNYGYTF. The CDR3 bases are TGTGCCAGCAGCAAACGACAGGGGACAAACTATGGCTACACCTTC.

The CDR3 DNA follows: TGTGCCAGCATTTCCACAGGGGGCACTGAAGCTTTCTTT. It specifies CASISTGGTEAFF. The rearrangement uses TRBV28 and TRBJ1-1; 8 nucleotides match TRBD1. This CDR3 comprises 13 residues. Germline trimming cut 7 bases from V and 4 bases from J; bases unmatched to any gene: 5. Germline V CDR1 and CDR2: MDHEN, SYDVKM.

This chain links TRBV5-6 with TRBJ2-1; D perhaps matches TRBD2 (5 bases). Germline CDR1 is SGHDT and CDR2 is YYEEEE. This CDR3 is built from 13 residues. V was cut by 3 bases and J by 10 bases, with 14 bases left in between. CDR3 loop: CASSSTRAIEQFF. The DNA for the CDR3 is TGTGCCAGCAGCTCCACGAGGGCGATAGAGCAGTTCTTC.

This chain links TRBV14 with TRBJ1-2, with a tentative D call TRBD1 (5 bases). Between the trimmed V and J ends, which lost 0 bases and 4 bases, there was a span of 15 bases. The CDR3 is made up of 16 amino acids. Germline lookup yields CDR1 SGHDN and CDR2 FVKESK. CDR3 in amino acids: CASSQESGGFIYGYTF. Here the CDR3 DNA reads TGTGCCAGCAGCCAAGAGAGCGGGGGTTTCATCTATGGCTACACCTTC.

As regards this clone: Other DNA sequences in the sample encode the same CDR3. The chain joins TRBV11-2 to TRBJ1-1, with unresolved D. The V gene lost 4 bases and the J gene lost 3 bases, with 9 bases spanning the gap. Per germline, CDR1 SGHAT and CDR2 FQNNGV. The CDR3 runs 13 residues. The CDR3 reads CASSSLLYTEAFF. The DNA of the CDR3 is TGTGCCAGCAGCTCCCTACTTTACACTGAAGCTTTCTTT. The variable domain in full, completed from reference TRBV11-2 and TRBJ1-1, reads EAGVAQSPRYKIIEKRQSVAFWCNPISGHATLYWYQQILGQGPKLLIQFQNNGVVDDSQLPKDRFSAERLKGVDSTLKIQPAKLEDSAVYLCASSSLLYTEAFFGQGTRLTVV.

The chain has TRBV9 and TRBJ1-6; maybe TRBD1 (6 bases). The CDR3 runs 15 residues. Trimming took 3 bases from V and 9 from J, leaving 16 bases between them. Germline V lookup: CDR1 SGDLS, CDR2 YYNGEE. CDR3 DNA sequence: TGTGCCAGCAGCGCCGAGGGACAAACCAGTTCACCCCTCCACTTT. Protein sequence: CASSAEGQTSSPLHF.

The chain links TRBV28 to TRBJ1-2, with a weak D call TRBD1 (6 bases). V lost 5 bases and J 3 bases, leaving 19 bases between the germline ends. CDR3 length: 16 residues. CDR1 is MDHEN and CDR2 is SYDVKM in the germline V gene. CDR3 region: CASSRGAGGTYYGYTF. The CDR3, as DNA: TGTGCCAGCAGTAGGGGCGCGGGGGGCACTTACTATGGCTACACCTTC.